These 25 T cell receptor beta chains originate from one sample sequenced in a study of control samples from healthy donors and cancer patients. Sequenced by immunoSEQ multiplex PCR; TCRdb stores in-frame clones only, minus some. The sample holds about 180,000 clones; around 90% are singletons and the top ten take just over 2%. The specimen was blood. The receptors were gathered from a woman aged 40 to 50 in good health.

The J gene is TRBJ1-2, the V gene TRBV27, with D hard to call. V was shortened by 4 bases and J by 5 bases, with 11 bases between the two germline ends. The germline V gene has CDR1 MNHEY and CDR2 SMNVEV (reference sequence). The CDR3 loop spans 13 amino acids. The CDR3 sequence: CASSSTRWYGYTF. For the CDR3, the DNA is TGTGCCAGCAGTTCCACGCGGTGGTATGGCTACACCTTC.

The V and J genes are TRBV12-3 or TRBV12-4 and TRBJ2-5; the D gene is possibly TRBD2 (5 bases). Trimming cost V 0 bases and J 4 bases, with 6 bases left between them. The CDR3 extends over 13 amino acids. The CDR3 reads CASSLAGRETQYF. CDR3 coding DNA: TGTGCCAGCAGTTTAGCGGGGAGAGAGACCCAGTACTTC.

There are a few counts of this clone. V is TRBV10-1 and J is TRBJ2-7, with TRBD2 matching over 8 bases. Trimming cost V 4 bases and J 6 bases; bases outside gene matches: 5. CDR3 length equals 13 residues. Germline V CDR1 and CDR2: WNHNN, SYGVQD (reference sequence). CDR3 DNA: TGCGCCAGCAGTGGCCCAACTAGCGGCGAGCAGTACTTC. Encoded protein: CASSGPTSGEQYF.

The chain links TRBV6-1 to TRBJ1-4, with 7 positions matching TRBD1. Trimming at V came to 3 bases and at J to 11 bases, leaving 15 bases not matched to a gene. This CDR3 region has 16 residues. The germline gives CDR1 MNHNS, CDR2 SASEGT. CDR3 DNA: TGTGCCAGCAGTGAGAGTCACTCAGGGGGAGGAAGGAAACTGTTTTTT. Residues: CASSESHSGGGRKLFF.

The DNA for the CDR3 is TGTGCCAGCTCACCGGAGGGGCCCAAGGCTGGGTCGCGTGAAAAACTGTTTTTT. Its translation: CASSPEGPKAGSREKLFF. This rearrangement joins TRBV18 to TRBJ1-4; a possible D gene is TRBD1 (5 bases). V lost 3 bases to trimming and J lost 7 bases, with 24 bases between them. The CDR3 has 18 amino acids. Germline lookup yields CDR1 KGHSH and CDR2 LQKENI.

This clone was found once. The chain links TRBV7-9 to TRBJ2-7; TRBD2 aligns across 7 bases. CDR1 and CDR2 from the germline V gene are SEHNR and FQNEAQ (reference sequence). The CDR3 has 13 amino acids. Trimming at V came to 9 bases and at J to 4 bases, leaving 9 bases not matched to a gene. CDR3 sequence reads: CASTGPGGYEQYF. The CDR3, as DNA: TGTGCCAGTACGGGTCCGGGGGGTTACGAGCAGTACTTC.

The CDR3 DNA follows: TGTGCCAAATCCGACGGCTATGGCTACACCTTC. Translation: CAKSDGYGYTF. V gene TRBV12-3 or TRBV12-4 combines with J gene TRBJ1-2; D is ambiguous. V dropped 10 bases and J dropped 4 bases, with 10 bases sitting between them. The CDR3 consists of 11 residues.

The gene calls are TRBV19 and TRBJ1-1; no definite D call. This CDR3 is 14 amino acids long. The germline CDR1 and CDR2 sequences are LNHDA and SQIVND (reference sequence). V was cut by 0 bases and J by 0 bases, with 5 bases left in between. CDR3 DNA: TGTGCCAGTAGTATAGACAGGTTGAACACTGAAGCTTTCTTT. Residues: CASSIDRLNTEAFF.

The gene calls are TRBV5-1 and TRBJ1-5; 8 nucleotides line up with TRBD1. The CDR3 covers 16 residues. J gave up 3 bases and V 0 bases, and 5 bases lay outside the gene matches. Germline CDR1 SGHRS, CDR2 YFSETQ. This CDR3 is CASSLGGQGDNQPQHF. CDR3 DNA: TGCGCCAGCAGCTTGGGTGGACAGGGCGACAATCAGCCCCAGCATTTT.

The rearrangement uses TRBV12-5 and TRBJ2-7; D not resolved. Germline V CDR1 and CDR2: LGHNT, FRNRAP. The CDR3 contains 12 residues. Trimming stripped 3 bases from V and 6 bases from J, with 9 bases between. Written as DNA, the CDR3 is TGTGCTAGTGGTTTTTCCAATGGCGAGCAGTACTTC. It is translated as CASGFSNGEQYF.

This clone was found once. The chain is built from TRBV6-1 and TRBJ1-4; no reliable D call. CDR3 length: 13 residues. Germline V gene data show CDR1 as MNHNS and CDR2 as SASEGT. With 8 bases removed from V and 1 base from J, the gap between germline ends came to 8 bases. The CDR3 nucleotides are TGTGCCAGCCGTCCGGGAACTAATGAAAAACTGTTTTTT. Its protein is CASRPGTNEKLFF.

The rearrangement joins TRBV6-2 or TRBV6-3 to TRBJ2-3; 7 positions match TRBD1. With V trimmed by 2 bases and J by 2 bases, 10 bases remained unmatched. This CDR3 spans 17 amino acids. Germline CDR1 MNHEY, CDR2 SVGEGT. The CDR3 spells CASSYEELGTDTDTQYF. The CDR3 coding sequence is TGTGCCAGCAGTTACGAGGAACTGGGGACAGACACAGATACGCAGTATTTT.

The CDR3 DNA reads TGCGCCAGCAGCTTGGCCGGGACAGGGGGAGATGGCTACACCTTC. It is translated as CASSLAGTGGDGYTF. V and J are TRBV5-1 and TRBJ1-2, with 11 bases aligning to TRBD1. V was pared by 0 bases and J by 6 bases, with 4 bases of the junction left unmatched. Germline V CDR1 and CDR2: SGHRS, YFSETQ. This CDR3 is 15 amino acids long.

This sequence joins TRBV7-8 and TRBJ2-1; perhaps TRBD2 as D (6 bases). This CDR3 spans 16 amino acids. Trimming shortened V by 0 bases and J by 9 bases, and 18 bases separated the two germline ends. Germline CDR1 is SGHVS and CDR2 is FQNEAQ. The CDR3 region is CASSLATGLLSGEQFF. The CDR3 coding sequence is TGTGCCAGCAGCTTAGCGACGGGACTGCTTTCAGGTGAGCAGTTCTTC.

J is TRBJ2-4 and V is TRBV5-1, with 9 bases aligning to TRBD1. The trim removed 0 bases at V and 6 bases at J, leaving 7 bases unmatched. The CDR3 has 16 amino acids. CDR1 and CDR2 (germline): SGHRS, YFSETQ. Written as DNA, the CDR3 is TGCGCCAGCAGCTTGGGGACAGGGGAGGTAGGAAACATTCAGTACTTC. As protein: CASSLGTGEVGNIQYF.

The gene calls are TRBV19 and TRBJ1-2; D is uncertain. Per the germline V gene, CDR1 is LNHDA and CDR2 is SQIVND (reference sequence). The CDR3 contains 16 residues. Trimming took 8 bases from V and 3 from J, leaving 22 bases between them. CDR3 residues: CASCEGRTLADYGYTF. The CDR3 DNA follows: TGTGCCAGTTGTGAAGGAAGAACCCTCGCGGACTATGGCTACACCTTC.

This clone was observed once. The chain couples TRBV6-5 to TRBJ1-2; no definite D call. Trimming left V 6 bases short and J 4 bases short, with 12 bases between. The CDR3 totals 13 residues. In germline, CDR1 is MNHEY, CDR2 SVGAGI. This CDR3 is CASSPAARYGYTF. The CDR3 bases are TGTGCCAGCAGCCCCGCAGCCCGCTATGGCTACACCTTC.

The CDR3 nucleotides read TGTGCCAGCAGGCCCACGGGGCAGGGTGGCGAGCAGTACTTC. It specifies CASRPTGQGGEQYF. The J gene is TRBJ2-7, the V gene TRBV28; TRBD1 or TRBD2 may be the D gene (5 bases each). Germline CDR1 reads MDHEN; CDR2 reads SYDVKM. V gave up 6 bases and J gave up 6 bases, with 18 bases separating them. The CDR3 has 14 residues.

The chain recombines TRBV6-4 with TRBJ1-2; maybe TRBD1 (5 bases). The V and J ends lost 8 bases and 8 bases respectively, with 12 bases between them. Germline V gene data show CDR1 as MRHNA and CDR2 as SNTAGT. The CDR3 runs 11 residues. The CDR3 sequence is CASWGVYGYTF. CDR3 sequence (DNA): TGTGCCAGCTGGGGGGTTTACGGCTACACCTTC.

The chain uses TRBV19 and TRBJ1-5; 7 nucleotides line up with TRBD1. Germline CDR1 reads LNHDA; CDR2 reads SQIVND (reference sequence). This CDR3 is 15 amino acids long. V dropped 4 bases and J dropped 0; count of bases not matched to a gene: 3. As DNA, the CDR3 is TGTGCCAGTAGTAGTTACAGGGGTAGCAATCAGCCCCAGCATTTT. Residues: CASSSYRGSNQPQHF. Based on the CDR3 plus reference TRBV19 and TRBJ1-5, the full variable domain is DGGITQSPKYLFRKEGQNVTLSCEQNLNHDAMYWYRQDPGQGLRLIYYSQIVNDFQKGDIAEGYSVSREKKESFPLTVTSAQKNPTAFYLCASSSYRGSNQPQHFGDGTRLSIL.

The CDR3 coding sequence is TGTGCCAGCAGTGCGGACGGGGGAACCTACGAGCAGTACTTC. This encodes CASSADGGTYEQYF. The rearrangement uses TRBV25-1 and TRBJ2-7; weak D call: TRBD2 (6 bases). This CDR3 has 14 residues. CDR1 is MGHDK and CDR2 is SYGVNS in the germline V gene. V was shortened by 4 bases and J by 2 bases, with 12 bases between the two germline ends.

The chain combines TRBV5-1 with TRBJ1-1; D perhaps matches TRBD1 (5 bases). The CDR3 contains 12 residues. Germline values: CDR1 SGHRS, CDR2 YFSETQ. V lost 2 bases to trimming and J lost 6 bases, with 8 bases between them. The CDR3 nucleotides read TGCGCCAGCAGCTTTACGGGGGCTGAAGCTTTCTTT. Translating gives CASSFTGAEAFF.

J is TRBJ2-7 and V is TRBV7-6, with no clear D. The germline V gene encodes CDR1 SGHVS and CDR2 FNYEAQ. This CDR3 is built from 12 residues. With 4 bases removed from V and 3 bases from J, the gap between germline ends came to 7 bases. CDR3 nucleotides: TGTGCCAGCAGCTCGGTCCTCTACGAGCAGTACTTC. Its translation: CASSSVLYEQYF. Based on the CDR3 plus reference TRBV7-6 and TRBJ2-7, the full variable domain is GAGVSQSPRYKVTKRGQDVALRCDPISGHVSLYWYRQALGQGPEFLTYFNYEAQQDKSGLPNDRFSAERPEGSISTLTIQRTEQRDSAMYRCASSSVLYEQYFGPGTRLTVT.

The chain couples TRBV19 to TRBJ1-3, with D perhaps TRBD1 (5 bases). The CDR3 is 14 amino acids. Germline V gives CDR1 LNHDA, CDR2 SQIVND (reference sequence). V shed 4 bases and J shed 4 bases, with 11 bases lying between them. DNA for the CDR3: TGTGCCAGTAGTAAGGAGGGACTCGGAAACACCATATATTTT. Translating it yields CASSKEGLGNTIYF.

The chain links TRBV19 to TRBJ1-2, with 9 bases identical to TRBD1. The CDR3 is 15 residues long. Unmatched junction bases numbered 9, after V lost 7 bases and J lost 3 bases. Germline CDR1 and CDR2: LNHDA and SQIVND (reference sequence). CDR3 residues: CASTGPGQGHYGYTF. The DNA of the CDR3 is TGTGCCAGTACCGGACCCGGACAGGGGCACTATGGCTACACCTTC.